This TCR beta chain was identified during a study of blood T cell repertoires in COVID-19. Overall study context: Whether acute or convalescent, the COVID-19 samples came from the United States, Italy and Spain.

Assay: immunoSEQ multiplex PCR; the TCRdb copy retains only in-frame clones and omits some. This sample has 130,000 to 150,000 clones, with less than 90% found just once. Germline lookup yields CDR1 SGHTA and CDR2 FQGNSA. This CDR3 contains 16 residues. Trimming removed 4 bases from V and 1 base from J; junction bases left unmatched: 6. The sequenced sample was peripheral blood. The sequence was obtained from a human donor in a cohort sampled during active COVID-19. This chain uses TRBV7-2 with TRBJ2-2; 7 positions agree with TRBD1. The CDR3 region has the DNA TGTGCCAGCAGCTACGCGCCAGGGGGGAACACCGGGGAGCTGTTTTTT. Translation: CASSYAPGGNTGELFF.